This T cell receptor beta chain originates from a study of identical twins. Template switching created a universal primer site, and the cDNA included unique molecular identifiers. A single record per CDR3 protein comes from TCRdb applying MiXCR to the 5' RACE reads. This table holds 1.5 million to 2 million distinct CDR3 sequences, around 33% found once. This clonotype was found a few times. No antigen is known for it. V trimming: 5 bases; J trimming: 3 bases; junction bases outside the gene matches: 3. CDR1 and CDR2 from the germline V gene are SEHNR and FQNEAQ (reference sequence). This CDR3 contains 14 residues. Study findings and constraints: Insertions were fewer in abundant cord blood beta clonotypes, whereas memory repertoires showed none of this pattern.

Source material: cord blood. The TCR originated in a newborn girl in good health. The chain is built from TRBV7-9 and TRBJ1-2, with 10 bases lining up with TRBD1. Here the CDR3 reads CASSRGQGYYGYTF. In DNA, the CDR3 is TGTGCCAGCAGCCGGGGACAGGGGTACTATGGCTACACCTTC.